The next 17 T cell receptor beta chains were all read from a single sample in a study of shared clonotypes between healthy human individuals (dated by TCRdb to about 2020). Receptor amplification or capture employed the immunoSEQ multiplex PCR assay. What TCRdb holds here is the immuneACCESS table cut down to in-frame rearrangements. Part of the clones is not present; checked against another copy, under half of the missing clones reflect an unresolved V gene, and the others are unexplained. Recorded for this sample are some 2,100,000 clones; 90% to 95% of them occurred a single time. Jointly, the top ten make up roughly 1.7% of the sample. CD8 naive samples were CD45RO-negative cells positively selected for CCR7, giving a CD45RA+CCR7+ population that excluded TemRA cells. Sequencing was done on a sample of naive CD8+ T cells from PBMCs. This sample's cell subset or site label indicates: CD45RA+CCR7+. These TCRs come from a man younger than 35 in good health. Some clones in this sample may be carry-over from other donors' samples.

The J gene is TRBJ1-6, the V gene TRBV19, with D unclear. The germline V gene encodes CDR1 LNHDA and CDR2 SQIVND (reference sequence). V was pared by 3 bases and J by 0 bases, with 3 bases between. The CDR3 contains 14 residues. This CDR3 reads CASSMRSYNSPLHF. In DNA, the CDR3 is TGTGCCAGTAGTATGCGCTCCTATAATTCACCCCTCCACTTT.

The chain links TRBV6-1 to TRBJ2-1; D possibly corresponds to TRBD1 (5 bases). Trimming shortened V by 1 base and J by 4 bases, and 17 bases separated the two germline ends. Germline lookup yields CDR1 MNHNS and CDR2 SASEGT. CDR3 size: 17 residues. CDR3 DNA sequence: TGTGCCAGCAGTGAAGTATGGGCAGGGTTCTCATACAATGAGCAGTTCTTC. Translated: CASSEVWAGFSYNEQFF.

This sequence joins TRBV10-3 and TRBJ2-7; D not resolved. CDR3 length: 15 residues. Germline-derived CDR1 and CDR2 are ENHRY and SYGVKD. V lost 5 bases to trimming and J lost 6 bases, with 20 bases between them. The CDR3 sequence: CAISMKGRELGEQYF. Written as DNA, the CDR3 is TGTGCCATCAGTATGAAGGGAAGGGAACTTGGCGAGCAGTACTTC.

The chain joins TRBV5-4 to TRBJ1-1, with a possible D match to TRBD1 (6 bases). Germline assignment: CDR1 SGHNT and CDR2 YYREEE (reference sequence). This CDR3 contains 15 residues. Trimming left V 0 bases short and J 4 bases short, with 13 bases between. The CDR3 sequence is CASSLAQGGVTEAFF. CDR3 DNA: TGTGCCAGCAGCTTGGCACAGGGTGGGGTCACTGAAGCTTTCTTT.

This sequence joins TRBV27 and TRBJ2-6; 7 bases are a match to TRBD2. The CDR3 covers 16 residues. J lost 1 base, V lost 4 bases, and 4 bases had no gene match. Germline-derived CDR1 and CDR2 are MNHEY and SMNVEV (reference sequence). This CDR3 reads CASSWWEGSGANVLTF. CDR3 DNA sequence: TGTGCCAGCAGTTGGTGGGAGGGATCTGGGGCCAACGTCCTGACTTTC.

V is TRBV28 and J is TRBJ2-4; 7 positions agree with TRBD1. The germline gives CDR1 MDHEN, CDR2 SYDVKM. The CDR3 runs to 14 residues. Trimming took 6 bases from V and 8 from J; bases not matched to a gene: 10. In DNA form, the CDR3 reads TGTGCCAGCAGACAAACAGGGGACCGTGACATTCAGTACTTC. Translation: CASRQTGDRDIQYF.

This CDR3 is CASRETEGRRSTDTQYF. In DNA, the CDR3 is TGTGCCAGTCGAGAGACCGAAGGGAGACGCAGCACAGATACGCAGTATTTT. The chain joins TRBV19 to TRBJ2-3; weak D call: TRBD2 (5 bases). The CDR3 extends over 17 amino acids. CDR1 is LNHDA, CDR2 SQIVND, per germline (reference sequence). The ends were cut back, 8 bases at V and 0 bases at J, with 21 bases in the middle.

CDR3 loop: CSVLGFADEQYF. The CDR3 DNA sequence: TGCAGCGTCCTCGGGTTCGCCGACGAGCAGTACTTC. The chain joins TRBV29-1 to TRBJ2-7; D remains unclear. Germline V CDR1 and CDR2: SQVTM, ANQGSEA. V was pared by 6 bases and J by 5 bases, with 14 bases between. The CDR3 is 12 amino acids.

The CDR3 reads CASSWPTSGTYNEQFF. As DNA, the CDR3 is TGTGCCAGCAGTTGGCCGACTAGCGGGACCTACAATGAGCAGTTCTTC. The V and J genes are TRBV28 and TRBJ2-1; 11 bases map to TRBD2. V trimming: 4 bases; J trimming: 2 bases; junction bases outside the gene matches: 4. CDR3 size: 16 residues. CDR1 is MDHEN, CDR2 SYDVKM, per germline.

This CDR3 is CASSYSASWVGEQYF. The DNA for the CDR3 is TGTGCCAGCAGTTACTCCGCCTCCTGGGTGGGCGAGCAGTACTTC. V usage is TRBV6-5 and J usage is TRBJ2-7; D is unresolved. The germline V gene encodes CDR1 MNHEY and CDR2 SVGAGI. Trimming stripped 0 bases from V and 6 bases from J, with 15 bases between. The CDR3 runs to 15 residues.

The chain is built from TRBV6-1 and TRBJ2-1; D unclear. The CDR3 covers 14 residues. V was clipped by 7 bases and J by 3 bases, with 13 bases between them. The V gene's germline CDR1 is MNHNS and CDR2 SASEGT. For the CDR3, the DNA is TGTGCCAGCACCCCGCCCGCCGACTACAATGAGCAGTTCTTC. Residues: CASTPPADYNEQFF.

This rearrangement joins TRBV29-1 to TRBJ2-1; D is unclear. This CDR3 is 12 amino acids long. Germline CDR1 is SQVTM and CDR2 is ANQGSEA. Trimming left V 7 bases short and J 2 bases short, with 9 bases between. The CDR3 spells CSDGLAYNEQFF. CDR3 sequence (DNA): TGCAGCGACGGGCTCGCCTACAATGAGCAGTTCTTC.

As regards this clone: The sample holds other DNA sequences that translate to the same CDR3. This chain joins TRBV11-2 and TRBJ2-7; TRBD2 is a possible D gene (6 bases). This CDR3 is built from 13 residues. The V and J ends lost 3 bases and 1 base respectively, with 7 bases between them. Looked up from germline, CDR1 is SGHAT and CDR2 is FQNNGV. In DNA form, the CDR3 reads TGTGCCAGCAGCTTTGGGACTTCCTACGAGCAGTACTTC. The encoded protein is CASSFGTSYEQYF.

The DNA of the CDR3 is TGTGCCAGCAGCCAATGGGGCAGGGGGACGACCGGGGAGCTGTTTTTT. Translating it yields CASSQWGRGTTGELFF. The chain employs TRBV27 and TRBJ2-2; 7 bases are shared with TRBD1. Germline loops: CDR1 MNHEY, CDR2 SMNVEV (reference sequence). The CDR3 sequence is 16 residues long. V was clipped by 6 bases and J by 5 bases; unmatched bases: 12.

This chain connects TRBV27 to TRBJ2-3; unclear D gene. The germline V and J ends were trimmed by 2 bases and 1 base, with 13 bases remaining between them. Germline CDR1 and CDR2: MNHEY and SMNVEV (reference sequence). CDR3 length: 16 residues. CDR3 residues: CASSLDGKARTDTQYF. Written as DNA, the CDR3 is TGTGCCAGCAGTTTAGACGGAAAAGCCCGCACAGATACGCAGTATTTT.

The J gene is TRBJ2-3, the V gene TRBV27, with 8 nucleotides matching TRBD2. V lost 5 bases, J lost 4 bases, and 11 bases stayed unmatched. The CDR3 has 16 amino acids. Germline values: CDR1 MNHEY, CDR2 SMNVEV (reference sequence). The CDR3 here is CASSPPQAGAPDTQYF. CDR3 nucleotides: TGTGCCAGCAGTCCTCCTCAAGCGGGAGCTCCAGATACGCAGTATTTT.

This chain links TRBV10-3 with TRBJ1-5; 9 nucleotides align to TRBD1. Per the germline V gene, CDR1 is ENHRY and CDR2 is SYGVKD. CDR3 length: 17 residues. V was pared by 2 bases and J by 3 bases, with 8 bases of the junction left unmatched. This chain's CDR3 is CAISEDPGTGINQPQHF. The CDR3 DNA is TGTGCCATCAGTGAGGACCCCGGGACAGGGATCAATCAGCCCCAGCATTTT.